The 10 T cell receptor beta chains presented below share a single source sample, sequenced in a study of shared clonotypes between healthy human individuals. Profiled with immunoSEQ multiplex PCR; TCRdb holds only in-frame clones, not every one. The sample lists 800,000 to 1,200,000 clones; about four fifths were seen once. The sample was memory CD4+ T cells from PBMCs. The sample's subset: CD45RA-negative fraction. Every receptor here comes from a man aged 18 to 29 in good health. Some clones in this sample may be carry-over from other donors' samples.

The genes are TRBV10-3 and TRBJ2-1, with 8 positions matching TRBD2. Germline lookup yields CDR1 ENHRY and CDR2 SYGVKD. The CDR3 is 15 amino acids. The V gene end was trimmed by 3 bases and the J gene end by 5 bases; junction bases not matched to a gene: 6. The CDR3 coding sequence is TGTGCCATCAGTGATAAAGCGGGAGTAAACAATGAGCAGTTCTTC. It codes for CAISDKAGVNNEQFF.

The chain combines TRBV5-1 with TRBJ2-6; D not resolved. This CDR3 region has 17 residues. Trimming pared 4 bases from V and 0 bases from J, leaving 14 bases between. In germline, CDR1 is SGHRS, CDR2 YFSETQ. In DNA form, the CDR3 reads TGCGCCAGCAGCGTACGGTCCCTCAGCTCTGGGGCCAACGTCCTGACTTTC. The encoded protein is CASSVRSLSSGANVLTF. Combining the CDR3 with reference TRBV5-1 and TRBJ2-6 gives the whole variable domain KAGVTQTPRYLIKTRGQQVTLSCSPISGHRSVSWYQQTPGQGLQFLFEYFSETQRNKGNFPGRFSGRQFSNSRSEMNVSTLELGDSALYLCASSVRSLSSGANVLTFGAGSRLTVL.

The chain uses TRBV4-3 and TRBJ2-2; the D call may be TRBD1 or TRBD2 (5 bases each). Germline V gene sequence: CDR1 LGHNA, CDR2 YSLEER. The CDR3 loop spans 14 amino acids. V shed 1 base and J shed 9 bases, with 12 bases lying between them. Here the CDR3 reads CASSQVSGTRELFF. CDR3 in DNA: TGCGCCAGCAGCCAAGTCTCAGGGACCCGGGAGCTGTTTTTT.

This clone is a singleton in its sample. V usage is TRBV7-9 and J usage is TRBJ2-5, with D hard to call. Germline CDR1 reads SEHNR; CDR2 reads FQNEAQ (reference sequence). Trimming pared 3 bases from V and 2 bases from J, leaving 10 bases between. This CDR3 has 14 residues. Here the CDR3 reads CASSLSPTQETQYF. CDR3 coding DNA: TGTGCCAGCAGCTTGTCGCCTACACAAGAGACCCAGTACTTC.

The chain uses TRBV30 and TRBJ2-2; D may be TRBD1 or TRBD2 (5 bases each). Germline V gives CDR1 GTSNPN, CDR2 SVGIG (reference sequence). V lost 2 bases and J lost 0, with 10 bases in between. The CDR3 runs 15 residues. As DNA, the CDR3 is TGTGCCTGGAGTCGGGGCAGTGCGAACACCGGGGAGCTGTTTTTT. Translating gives CAWSRGSANTGELFF.

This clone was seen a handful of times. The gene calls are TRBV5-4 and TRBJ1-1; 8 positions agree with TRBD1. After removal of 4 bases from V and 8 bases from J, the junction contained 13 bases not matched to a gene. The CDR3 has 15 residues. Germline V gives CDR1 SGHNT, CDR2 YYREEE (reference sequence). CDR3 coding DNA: TGTGCCAGCAGCGTGAACTCAGGGGGCGACCTCGAAGCTTTCTTT. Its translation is CASSVNSGGDLEAFF.

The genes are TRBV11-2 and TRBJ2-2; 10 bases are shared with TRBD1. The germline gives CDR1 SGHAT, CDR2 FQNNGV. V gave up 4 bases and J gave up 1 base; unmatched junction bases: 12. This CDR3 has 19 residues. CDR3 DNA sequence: TGTGCCAGCAGCTCACGACAGGGGGCTCTACTCAAGAACACCGGGGAGCTGTTTTTT. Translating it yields CASSSRQGALLKNTGELFF.

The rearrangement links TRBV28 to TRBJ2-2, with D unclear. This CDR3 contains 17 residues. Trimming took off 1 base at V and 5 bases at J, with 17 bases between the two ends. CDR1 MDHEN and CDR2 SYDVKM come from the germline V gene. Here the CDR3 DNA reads TGTGCCAGCAGTTTATTGGGCTTTGGGGAATGGACCGGGGAGCTGTTTTTT. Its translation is CASSLLGFGEWTGELFF.

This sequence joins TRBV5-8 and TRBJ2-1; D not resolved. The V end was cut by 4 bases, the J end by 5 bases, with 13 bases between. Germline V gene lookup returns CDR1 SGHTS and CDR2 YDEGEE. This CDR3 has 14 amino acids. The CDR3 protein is CASSLRSGNNEQFF. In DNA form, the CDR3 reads TGTGCCAGCAGCCTCAGGTCGGGTAACAATGAGCAGTTCTTC.

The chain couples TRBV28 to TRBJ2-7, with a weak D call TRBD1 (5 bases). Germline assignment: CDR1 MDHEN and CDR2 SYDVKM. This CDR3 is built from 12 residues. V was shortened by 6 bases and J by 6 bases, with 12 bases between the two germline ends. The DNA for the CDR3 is TGTGCCAGCAGCACCCAGGGCCCCGAGCAGTACTTC. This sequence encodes CASSTQGPEQYF.